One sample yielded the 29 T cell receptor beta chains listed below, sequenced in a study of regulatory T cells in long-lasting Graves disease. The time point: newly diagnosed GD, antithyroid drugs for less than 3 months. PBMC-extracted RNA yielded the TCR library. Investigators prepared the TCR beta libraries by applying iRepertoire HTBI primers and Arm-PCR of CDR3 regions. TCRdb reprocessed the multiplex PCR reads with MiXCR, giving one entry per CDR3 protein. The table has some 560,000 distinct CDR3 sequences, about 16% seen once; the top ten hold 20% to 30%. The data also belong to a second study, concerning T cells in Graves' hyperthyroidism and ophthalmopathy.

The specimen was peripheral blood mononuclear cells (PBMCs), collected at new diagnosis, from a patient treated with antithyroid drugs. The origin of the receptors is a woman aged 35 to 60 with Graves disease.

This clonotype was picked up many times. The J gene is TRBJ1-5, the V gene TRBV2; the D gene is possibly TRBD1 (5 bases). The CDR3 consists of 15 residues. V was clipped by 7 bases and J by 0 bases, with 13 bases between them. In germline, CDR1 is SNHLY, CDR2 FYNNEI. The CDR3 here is CASNGAVYSNQPQHF. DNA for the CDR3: TGTGCCAGCAACGGGGCAGTTTATAGCAATCAGCCCCAGCATTTT.

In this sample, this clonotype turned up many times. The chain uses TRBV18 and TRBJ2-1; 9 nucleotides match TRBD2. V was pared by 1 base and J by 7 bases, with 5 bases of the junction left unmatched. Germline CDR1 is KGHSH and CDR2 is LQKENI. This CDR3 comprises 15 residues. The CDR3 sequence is CASSPQGLAGNEQFF. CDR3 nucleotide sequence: TGTGCCAGCTCACCACAGGGACTAGCAGGTAATGAGCAGTTCTTC.

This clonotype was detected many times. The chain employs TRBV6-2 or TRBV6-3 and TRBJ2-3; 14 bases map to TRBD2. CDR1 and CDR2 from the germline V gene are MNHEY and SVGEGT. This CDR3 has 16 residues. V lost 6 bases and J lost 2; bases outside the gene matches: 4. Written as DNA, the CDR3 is TGTGCCAGCAGAAGGACTAGCGGGGGGCTCACAGATACGCAGTATTTT. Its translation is CASRRTSGGLTDTQYF.

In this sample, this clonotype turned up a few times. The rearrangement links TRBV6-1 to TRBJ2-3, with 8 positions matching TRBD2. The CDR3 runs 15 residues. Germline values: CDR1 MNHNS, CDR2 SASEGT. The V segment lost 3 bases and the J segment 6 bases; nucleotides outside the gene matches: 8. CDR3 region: CASSDSGTRLDTQYF. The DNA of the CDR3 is TGTGCCAGCAGTGACTCAGGGACTAGATTGGATACGCAGTATTTT.

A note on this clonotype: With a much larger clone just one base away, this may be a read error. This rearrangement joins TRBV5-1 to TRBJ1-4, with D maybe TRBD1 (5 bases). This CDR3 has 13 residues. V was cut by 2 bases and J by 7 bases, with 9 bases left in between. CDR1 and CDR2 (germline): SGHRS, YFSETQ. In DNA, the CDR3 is TGCGCCAGCAGCTTTGGCAGGGCTGAAAAACTGTTTTTT. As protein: CASSFGRAEKLFF.

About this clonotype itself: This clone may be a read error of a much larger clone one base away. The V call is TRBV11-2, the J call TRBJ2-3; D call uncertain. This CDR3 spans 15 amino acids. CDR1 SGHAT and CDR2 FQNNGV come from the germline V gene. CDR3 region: CASGLDTDRTDTQYF. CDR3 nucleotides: TGTGCCAGCGGCTTAGATACGGACCGCACAGATACGCAGTATTTT. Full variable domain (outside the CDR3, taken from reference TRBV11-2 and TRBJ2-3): EAGVAQSPRYKIIEKRQSVAFWCNPISGHATLYWYQQILGQGPKLLIQFQNNGVVDDSQLPKDRFSAERLKGVDSTLKIQPAKLEDSAVYLCASGLDTDRTDTQYFGPGTRLTVL.

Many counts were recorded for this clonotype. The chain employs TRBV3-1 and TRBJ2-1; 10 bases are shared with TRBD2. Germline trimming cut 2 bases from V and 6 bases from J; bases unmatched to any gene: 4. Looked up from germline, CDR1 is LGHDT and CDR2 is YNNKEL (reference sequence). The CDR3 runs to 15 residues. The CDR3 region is CASSQSGGAGNEQFF. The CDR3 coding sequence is TGTGCCAGCAGCCAAAGCGGGGGGGCCGGCAATGAGCAGTTCTTC.

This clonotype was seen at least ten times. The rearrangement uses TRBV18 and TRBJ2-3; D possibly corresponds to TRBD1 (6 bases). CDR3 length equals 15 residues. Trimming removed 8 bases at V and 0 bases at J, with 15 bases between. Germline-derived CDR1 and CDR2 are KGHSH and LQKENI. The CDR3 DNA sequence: TGTGCCAGCGGCACCAGGGGACCAAGCACAGATACGCAGTATTTT. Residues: CASGTRGPSTDTQYF.

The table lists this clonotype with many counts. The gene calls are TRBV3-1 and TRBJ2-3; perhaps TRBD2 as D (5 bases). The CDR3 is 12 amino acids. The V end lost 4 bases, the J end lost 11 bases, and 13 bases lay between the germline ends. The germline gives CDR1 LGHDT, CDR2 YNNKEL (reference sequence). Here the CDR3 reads CASSPEEAVQYF. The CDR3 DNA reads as TGTGCCAGCAGCCCCGAGGAGGCTGTGCAGTATTTT.

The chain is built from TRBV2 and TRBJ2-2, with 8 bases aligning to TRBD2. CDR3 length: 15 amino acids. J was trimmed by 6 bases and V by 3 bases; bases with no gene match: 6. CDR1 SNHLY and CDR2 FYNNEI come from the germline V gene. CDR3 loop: CASSEEAGGAGELFF. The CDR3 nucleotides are TGTGCCAGCAGTGAGGAGGCCGGGGGGGCCGGGGAGCTGTTTTTT.

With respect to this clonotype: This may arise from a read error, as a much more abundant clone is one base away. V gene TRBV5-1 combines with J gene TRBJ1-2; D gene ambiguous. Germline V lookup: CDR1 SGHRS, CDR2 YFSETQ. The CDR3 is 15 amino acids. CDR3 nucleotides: TGCGCCAGCAGCTTGATGCCCGGAACTAACTATGACTACACCTTC. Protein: CASSLMPGTNYDYTF.

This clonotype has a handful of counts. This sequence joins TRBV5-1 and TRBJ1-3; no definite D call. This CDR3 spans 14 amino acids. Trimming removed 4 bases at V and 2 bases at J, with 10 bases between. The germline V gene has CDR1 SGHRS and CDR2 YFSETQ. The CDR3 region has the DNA TGCGCCAGCAGCGCAGAAAGTGCTGGAAACACCATATATTTT. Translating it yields CASSAESAGNTIYF.

This chain's CDR3 is CASSLLMSSYNSPLHF. The CDR3 nucleotides read TGTGCCAGCAGTTTACTGATGAGCTCCTATAATTCACCCCTCCACTTT. The rearrangement uses TRBV28 and TRBJ1-6; D is unresolved. Germline V gene sequence: CDR1 MDHEN, CDR2 SYDVKM. The CDR3 is 16 residues long. Trimming stripped 2 bases from V and 0 bases from J, with 8 bases between.

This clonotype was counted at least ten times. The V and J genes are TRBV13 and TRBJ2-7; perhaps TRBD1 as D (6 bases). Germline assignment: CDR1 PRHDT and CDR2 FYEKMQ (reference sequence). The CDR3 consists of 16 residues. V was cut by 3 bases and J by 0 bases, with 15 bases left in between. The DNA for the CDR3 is TGTGCCAGCAGCTTTAAAGGGGGACCAAGCTCCTACGAGCAGTACTTC. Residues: CASSFKGGPSSYEQYF.

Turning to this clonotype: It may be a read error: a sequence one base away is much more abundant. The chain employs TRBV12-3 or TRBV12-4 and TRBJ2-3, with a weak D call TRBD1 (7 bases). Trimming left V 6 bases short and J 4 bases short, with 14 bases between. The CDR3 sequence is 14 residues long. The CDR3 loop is CASSHSRGADTQYF. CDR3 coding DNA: TGTGCCAGCAGCCACAGCAGGGGGGCAGATACGCAGTATTTT.

As DNA, the CDR3 is TGCAGCACTGACGGGACAGGGAGTCCCCAGTACTTC. Protein sequence: CSTDGTGSPQYF. V gene TRBV29-1 combines with J gene TRBJ2-5; 9 bases match TRBD1. The trim removed 8 bases at V and 9 bases at J, leaving 10 bases unmatched. Germline V CDR1 and CDR2: SQVTM, ANQGSEA. The CDR3 length is 12 residues.

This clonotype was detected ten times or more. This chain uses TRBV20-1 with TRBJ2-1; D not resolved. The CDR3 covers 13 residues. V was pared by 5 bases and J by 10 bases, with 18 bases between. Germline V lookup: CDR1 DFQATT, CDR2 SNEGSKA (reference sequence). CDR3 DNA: TGCAGTGCTTACGACACCGCCAGCAGCGAGCAGTTCTTC. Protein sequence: CSAYDTASSEQFF.

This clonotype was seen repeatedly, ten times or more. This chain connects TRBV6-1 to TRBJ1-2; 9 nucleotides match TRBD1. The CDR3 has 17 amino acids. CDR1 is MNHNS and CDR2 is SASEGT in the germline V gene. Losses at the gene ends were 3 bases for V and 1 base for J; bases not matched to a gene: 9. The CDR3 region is CASSEVKGQGINYGYTF. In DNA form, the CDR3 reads TGTGCCAGCAGTGAGGTCAAAGGACAGGGGATTAACTATGGCTACACCTTC.

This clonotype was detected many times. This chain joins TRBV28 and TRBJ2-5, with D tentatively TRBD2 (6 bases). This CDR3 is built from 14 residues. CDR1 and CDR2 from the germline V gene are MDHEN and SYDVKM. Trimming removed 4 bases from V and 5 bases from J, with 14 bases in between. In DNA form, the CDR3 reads TGTGCCAGCAGTTCAGGCAAACTAGCTGAGACCCAGTACTTC. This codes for CASSSGKLAETQYF. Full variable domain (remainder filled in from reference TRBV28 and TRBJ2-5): DVKVTQSSRYLVKRTGEKVFLECVQDMDHENMFWYRQDPGLGLRLIYFSYDVKMKEKGDIPEGYSVSREKKERFSLILESASTNQTSMYLCASSSGKLAETQYFGPGTRLLVL.

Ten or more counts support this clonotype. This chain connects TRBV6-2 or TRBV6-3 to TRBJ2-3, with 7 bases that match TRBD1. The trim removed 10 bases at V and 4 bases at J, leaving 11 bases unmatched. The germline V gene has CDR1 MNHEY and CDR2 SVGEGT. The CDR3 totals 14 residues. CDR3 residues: CATQKKGASDTQYF. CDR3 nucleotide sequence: TGTGCCACCCAAAAGAAGGGGGCGTCAGATACGCAGTATTTT.

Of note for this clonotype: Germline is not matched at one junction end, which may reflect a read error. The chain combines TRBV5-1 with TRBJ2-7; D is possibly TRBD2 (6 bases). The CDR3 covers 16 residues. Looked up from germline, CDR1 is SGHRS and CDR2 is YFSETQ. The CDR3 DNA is TGTGCCAGCAGCTACGGAGGCGGGGCGGCCTCCTACGAGCAGTACTTC. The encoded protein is CASSYGGGAASYEQYF.

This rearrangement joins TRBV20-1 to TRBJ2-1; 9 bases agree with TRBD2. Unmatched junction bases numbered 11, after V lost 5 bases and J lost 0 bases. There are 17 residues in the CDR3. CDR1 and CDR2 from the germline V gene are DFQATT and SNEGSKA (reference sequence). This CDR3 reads CSAGISGGLSSYNEQFF. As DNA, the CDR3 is TGCAGTGCTGGGATTAGCGGGGGCCTCAGCTCCTACAATGAGCAGTTCTTC.

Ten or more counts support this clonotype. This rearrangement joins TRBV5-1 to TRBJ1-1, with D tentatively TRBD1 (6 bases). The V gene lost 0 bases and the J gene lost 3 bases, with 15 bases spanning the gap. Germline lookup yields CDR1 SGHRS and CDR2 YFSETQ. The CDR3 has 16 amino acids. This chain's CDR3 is CASSLDGQNFYTEAFF. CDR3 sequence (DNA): TGCGCCAGCAGCTTGGATGGACAGAACTTCTACACTGAAGCTTTCTTT.

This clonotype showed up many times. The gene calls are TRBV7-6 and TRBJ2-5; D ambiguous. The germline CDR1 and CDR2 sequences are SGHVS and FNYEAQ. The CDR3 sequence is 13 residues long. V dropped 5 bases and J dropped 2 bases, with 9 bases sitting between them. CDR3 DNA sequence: TGTGCCAGCAGCCGGTCGATACAAGAGACCCAGTACTTC. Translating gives CASSRSIQETQYF.

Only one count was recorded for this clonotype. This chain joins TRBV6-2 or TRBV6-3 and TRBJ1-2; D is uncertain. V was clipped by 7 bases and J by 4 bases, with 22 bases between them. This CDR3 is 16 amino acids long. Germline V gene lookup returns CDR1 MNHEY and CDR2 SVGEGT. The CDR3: CASTGRTFQPPYGYTF. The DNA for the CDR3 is TGTGCCAGCACCGGACGGACTTTTCAGCCCCCCTATGGCTACACCTTC.

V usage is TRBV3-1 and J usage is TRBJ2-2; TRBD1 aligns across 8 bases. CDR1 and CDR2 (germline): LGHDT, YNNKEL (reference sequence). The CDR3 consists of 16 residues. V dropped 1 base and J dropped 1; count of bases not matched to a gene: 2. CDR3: CASSQVRGLNTGELFF. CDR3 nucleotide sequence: TGTGCCAGCAGCCAAGTCAGGGGGCTGAACACCGGGGAGCTGTTTTTT. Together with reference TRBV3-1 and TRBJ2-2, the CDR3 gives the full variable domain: DTAVSQTPKYLVTQMGNDKSIKCEQNLGHDTMYWYKQDSKKFLKIMFSYNNKELIINETVPNRFSPKSPDKAHLNLHINSLELGDSAVYFCASSQVRGLNTGELFFGEGSRLTVL.

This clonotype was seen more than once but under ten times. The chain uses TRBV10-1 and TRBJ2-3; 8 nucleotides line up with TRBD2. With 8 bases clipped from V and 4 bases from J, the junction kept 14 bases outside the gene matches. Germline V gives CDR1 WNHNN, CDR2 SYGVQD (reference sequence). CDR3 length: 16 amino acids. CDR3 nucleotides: TGCGCCAGCGGACCCGGGACTAGACCCCTCGCAGATACGCAGTATTTT. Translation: CASGPGTRPLADTQYF.

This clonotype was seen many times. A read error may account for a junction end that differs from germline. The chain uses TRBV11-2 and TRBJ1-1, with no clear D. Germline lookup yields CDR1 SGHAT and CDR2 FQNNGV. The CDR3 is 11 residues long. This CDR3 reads CANSLSGLAFF. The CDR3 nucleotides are TGTGCCAACAGCTTATCGGGGTTAGCTTTCTTT.

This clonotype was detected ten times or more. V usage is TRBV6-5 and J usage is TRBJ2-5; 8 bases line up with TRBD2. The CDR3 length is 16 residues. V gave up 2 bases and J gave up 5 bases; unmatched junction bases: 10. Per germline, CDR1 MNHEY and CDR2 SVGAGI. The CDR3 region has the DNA TGTGCCAGCAGTTACGCCCCCGGGGGGGCCGTGGAGACCCAGTACTTC. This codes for CASSYAPGGAVETQYF.